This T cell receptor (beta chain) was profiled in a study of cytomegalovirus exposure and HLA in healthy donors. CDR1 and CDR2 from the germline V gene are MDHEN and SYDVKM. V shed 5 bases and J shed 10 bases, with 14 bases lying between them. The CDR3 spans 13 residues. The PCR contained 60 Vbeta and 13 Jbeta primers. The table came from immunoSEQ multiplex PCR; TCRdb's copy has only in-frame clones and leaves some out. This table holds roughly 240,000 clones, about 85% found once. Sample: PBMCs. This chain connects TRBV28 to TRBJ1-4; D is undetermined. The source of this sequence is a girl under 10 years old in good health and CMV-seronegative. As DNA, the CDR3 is TGTGCCAGCAGTCCGGGGTACGGAGGAAAACTGTTTTTT. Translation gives CASSPGYGGKLFF.